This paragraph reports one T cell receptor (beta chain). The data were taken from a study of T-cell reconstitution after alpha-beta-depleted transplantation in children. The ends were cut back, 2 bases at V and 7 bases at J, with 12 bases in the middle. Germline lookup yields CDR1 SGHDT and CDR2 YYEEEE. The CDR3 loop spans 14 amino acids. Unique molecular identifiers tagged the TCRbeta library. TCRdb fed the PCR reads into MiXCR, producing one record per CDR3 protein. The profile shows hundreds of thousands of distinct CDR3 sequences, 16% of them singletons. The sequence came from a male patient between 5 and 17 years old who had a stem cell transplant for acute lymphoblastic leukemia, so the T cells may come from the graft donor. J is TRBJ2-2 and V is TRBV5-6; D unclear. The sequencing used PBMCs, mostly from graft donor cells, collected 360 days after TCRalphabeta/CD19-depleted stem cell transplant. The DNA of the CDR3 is TGTGCCAGCAGCTTAGGGCCCTCCCACGGGGAGCTGTTTTTT. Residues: CASSLGPSHGELFF.